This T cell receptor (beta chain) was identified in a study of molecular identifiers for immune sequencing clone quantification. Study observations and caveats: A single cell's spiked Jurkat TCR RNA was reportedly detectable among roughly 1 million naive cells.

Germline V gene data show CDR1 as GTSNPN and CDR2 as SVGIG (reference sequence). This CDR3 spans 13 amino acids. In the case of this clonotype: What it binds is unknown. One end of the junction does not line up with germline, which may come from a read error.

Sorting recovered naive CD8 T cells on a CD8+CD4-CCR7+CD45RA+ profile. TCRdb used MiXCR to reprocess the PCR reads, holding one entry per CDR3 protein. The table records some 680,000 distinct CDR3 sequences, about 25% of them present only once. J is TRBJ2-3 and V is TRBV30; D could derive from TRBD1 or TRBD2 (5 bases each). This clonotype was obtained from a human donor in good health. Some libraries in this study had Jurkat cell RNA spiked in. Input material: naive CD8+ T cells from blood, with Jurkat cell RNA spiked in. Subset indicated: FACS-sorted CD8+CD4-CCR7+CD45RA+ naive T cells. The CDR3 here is CARRDGSTDTRYF. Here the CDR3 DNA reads TGTGCCCGAAGGGACGGCAGCACAGATACGCGGTATTTT.